The 7 T cell receptor beta chains below were found in one sample sequenced in a study of T cells in Graves' hyperthyroidism and ophthalmopathy. RNA transcripts gave rise to amplified TCR beta CDR3 regions. RT-PCR in the first round (using the HTBI primer set) targeted the TCR CDR3. TCRdb reprocessed the multiplex PCR reads via MiXCR and lists one record per CDR3 protein. The data contain approximately 620,000 distinct CDR3 sequences, roughly 13% of them singletons. Material for sequencing was blood. These receptors all stem from a woman aged 25 to 45 with Graves' hyperthyroidism that later progressed to Graves' ophthalmopathy.

The chain couples TRBV29-1 to TRBJ2-5; D is uncertain. This CDR3 has 14 residues. Germline V CDR1 and CDR2: SQVTM, ANQGSEA. V shed 2 bases and J shed 0 bases, with 10 bases lying between them. CDR3 sequence reads: CSVETIEDQETQYF. The CDR3 DNA is TGCAGCGTTGAAACGATAGAGGACCAAGAGACCCAGTACTTC.

This clonotype was counted many times. This chain uses TRBV28 with TRBJ1-5; 7 bases align to TRBD1. The V segment lost 6 bases and the J segment 0 bases; nucleotides outside the gene matches: 8. Germline CDR1 MDHEN, CDR2 SYDVKM. The CDR3 is 16 residues long. CDR3 nucleotides: TGTGCCAGCAGCCTGACAGGGCTGAATAGCAATCAGCCCCAGCATTTT. Residues: CASSLTGLNSNQPQHF.

In its sample, this clonotype was seen many times. The V gene is TRBV19, the J gene TRBJ2-7; TRBD2 is a possible D gene (6 bases). The CDR3 covers 16 residues. CDR1 and CDR2 (germline): LNHDA, SQIVND (reference sequence). Trimming shortened V by 3 bases and J by 2 bases, and 17 bases separated the two germline ends. The CDR3 DNA reads TGTGCCAGTAGTATTGGATCCGGGACGGGGGCCTACGAGCAGTACTTC. It encodes CASSIGSGTGAYEQYF.

This clonotype appeared many times. The chain is built from TRBV6-1 and TRBJ2-3; TRBD2 matches 8 bases. From germline, CDR1 is MNHNS and CDR2 SASEGT. Germline trimming cut 5 bases from V and 8 bases from J; bases unmatched to any gene: 6. The CDR3 has 13 residues. The CDR3: CASSPMAGGTQYF. CDR3 bases: TGTGCCAGCAGTCCCATGGCGGGGGGTACGCAGTATTTT.

This clonotype was recorded many times. The chain couples TRBV6-2 or TRBV6-3 to TRBJ2-1; 8 bases match TRBD2. Germline V gene data show CDR1 as MNHEY and CDR2 as SVGEGT. Germline trimming cut 6 bases from V and 10 bases from J; bases unmatched to any gene: 14. The CDR3 consists of 15 residues. CDR3 sequence reads: CASRTWREASTEQFF. CDR3 DNA sequence: TGTGCCAGCAGAACCTGGCGGGAGGCTTCGACGGAGCAGTTCTTC.

There are many counts of this clonotype. The chain combines TRBV7-2 with TRBJ2-1, with 10 bases lining up with TRBD2. This CDR3 region has 16 residues. Germline V gene sequence: CDR1 SGHTA, CDR2 FQGNSA. Trimming removed 7 bases from V and 8 bases from J; junction bases left unmatched: 14. CDR3 in DNA: TGTGCCAGCACCGTAGACCTAGCGGGAGTTATCGATGAGCAGTTCTTC. Protein product: CASTVDLAGVIDEQFF.

This clonotype was recorded many times. V gene TRBV27 combines with J gene TRBJ2-2; D unclear. Germline CDR1 is MNHEY and CDR2 is SMNVEV (reference sequence). V lost 7 bases and J 4 bases, leaving 4 bases between the germline ends. There are 11 residues in the CDR3. CDR3: CASKGTGELFF. DNA of the CDR3: TGTGCCAGCAAAGGCACCGGGGAGCTGTTTTTT.